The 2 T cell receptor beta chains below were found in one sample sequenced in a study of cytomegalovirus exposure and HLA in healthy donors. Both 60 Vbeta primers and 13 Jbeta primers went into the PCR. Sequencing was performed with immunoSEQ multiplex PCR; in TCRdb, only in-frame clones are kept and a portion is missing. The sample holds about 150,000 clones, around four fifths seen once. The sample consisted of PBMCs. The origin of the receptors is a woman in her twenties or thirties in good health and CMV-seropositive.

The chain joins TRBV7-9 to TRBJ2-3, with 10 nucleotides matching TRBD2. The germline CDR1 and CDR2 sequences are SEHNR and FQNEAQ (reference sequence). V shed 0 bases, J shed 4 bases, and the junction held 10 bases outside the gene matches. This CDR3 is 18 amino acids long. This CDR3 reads CASSLAPSGRFVADTQYF. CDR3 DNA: TGTGCCAGCAGCTTAGCCCCTAGCGGGAGATTTGTGGCAGATACGCAGTATTTT.

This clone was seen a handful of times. The DNA for the CDR3 is TGTGCCATCAGTGAAACGGTGTCTAACTATGGCTACACCTTC. This codes for CAISETVSNYGYTF. The gene calls are TRBV10-3 and TRBJ1-2; no clear D. This CDR3 has 14 residues. The germline gives CDR1 ENHRY, CDR2 SYGVKD. The ends were cut back, 3 bases at V and 0 bases at J, with 8 bases in the middle.